This T cell receptor (beta chain) was captured by sequencing in a study of post-analysis software for immune sequencing data. This CDR3 comprises 13 residues. After removal of 6 bases from V and 6 bases from J, the junction contained 9 bases not matched to a gene. Germline V gene lookup returns CDR1 SQVTM and CDR2 ANQGSEA. Study observations and caveats: Strong co-clustering by F measure linked samples that shared a preparation batch. Elevated frequency relative to controls characterized several TRBV segments in patients, TRBV5-6, TRBV5-1 and TRBV20-1 among them.

Turning to this clonotype: Its antigen is as yet unknown.

Unique molecular identifiers featured in each of the TCR beta cDNA libraries. T cells, roughly 1 to 10 million of them, yielded approximately 530,000 cDNA molecules. TCRdb recomputed calls from the PCR reads with MiXCR, one row per CDR3 protein. In the table there are 150,000 to 200,000 distinct CDR3 sequences, approximately 31% of which are singletons. The source of this sequence is a girl aged 10 to 17 with multiple sclerosis. The sequenced material came from blood. The chain combines TRBV29-1 with TRBJ2-5; 8 bases match TRBD1. The CDR3 nucleotides are TGCAGCGTCAGGGGGCCGCTAGCTCAGACCCAGTACTTC. This sequence encodes CSVRGPLAQTQYF.